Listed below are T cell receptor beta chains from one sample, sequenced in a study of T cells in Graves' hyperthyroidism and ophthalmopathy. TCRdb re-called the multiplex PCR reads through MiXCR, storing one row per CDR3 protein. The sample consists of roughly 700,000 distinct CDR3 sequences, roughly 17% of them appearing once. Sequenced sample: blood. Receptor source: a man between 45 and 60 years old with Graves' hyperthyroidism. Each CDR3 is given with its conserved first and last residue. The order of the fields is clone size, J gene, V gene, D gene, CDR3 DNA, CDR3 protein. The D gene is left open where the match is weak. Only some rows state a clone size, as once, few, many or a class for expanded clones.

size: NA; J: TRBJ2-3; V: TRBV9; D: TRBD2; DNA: TGTGCCAGCAGCCCACCCCCGGGACTAGCTGTTTCGGATACGCAGTATTTT; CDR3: CASSPPPGLAVSDTQYF
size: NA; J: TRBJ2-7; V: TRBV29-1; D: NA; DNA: TGCAGCGTCCGACAGGATCTCACCTACGAGCAGTACTTC; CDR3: CSVRQDLTYEQYF
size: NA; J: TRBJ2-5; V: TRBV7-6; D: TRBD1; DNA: TGTGCCAGCAGTATCCCGGACAGGCTGTCGGAGACCCAGTACTTC; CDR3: CASSIPDRLSETQYF
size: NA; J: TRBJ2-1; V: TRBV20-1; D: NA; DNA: TGCAGTGCTAGAGAATACGGGATTGACTCCTACAATGAGCAGTTCTTC; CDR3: CSAREYGIDSYNEQFF
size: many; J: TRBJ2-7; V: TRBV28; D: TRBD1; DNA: TGTGCCACCCATACCAGGGGGCCCCTCGAGCAGTACTTC; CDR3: CATHTRGPLEQYF
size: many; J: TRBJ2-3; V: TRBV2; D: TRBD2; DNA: TGTGCCACCACGGGAGGGGCGCTTCTAGGCACAGATACGCAGTATTTT; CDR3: CATTGGALLGTDTQYF
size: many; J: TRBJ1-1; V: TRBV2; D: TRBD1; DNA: TGTGCCAGCAGCCCGGGACAGGGCTCGCGGACTGAAGCTTTCTTT; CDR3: CASSPGQGSRTEAFF
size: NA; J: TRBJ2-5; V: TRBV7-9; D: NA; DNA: TGTGCCAGCTCACGGGCGGTCCAAGAGACCCAGTACTTC; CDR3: CASSRAVQETQYF
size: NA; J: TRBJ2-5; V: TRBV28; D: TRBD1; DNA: TGTGCCAGCAGACGACCCTTAGACAGGGGAAAAGAGACCCAGTACTTC; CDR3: CASRRPLDRGKETQYF
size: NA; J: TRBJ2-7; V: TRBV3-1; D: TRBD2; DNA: TGTGCCAGCAGCCAAGGGACTAGCGGGACACTGCAGTACTTC; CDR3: CASSQGTSGTLQYF
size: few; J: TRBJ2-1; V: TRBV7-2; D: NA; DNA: TGTGCCAGCAGCCAAGGGTTTTTGGGGGTTGAGCAGTTCTTC; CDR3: CASSQGFLGVEQFF
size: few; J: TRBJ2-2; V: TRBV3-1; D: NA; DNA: TGTGCCAGCAGCCAATTCGGGTGGGGGAGAGCGAACACCGGGGAGCTGTTTTTT; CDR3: CASSQFGWGRANTGELFF
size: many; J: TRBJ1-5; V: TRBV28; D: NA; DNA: TGTGCCAGCAGCCATCGGGGACTGAGAAATCAGCCCCAGCATTTT; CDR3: CASSHRGLRNQPQHF
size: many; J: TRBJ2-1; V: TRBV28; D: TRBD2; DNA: TGTGCCAGCAGTTTACCCGGACTAGCGGCCTACAATGAGCAGTTCTTC; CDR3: CASSLPGLAAYNEQFF
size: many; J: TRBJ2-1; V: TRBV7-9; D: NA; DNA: TGTGCCAGCAGCTTACTAGGGGGAGAGACGAACAATGAGCAGTTCTTC; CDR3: CASSLLGGETNNEQFF
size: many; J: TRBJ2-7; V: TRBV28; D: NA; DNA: TGTGCCCACGGCGGATCGAGCTCCTACGAGCAGTACTTC; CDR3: CAHGGSSSYEQYF
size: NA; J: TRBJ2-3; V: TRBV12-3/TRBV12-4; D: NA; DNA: TGTGCCAGCAGTTTATACCAGCCCATCACAGATACGCAGTATTTT; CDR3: CASSLYQPITDTQYF
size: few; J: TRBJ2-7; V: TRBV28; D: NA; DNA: TGTGCCAGCAGTACCCCCTTGAAGCAGTACTTC; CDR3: CASSTPLKQYF
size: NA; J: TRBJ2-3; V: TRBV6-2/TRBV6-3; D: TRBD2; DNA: TGTGCCAGCAGTCGACTAGCTGAAACGCAGTATTTT; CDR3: CASSRLAETQYF
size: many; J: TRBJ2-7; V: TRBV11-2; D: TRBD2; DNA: TGTGCCAGCAGCCAGACATGGGGCGGGAGTAACGACGAGCAGTACTTC; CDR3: CASSQTWGGSNDEQYF
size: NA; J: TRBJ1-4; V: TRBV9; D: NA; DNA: TGTGCCAGCAGTATCTCATCGGAGAGAGGGCAAAAACTGTTTTTT; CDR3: CASSISSERGQKLFF
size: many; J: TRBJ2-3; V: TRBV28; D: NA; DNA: TGTGCCAGCAGTTTATTGGGGGCAGAGGGCACAGATACGCAGTATTTT; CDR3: CASSLLGAEGTDTQYF
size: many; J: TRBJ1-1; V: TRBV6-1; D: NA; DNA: TGTGCCAGCACTCCTGATTCCTGGGGGACTGAAGCTTTCTTT; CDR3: CASTPDSWGTEAFF
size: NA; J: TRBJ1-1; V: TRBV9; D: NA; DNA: TGTGCCAGCAGCGTAAGTTTAGGGGCAGGGAACACTGAAGCTTTCTTT; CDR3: CASSVSLGAGNTEAFF
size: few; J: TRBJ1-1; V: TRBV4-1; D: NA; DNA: TGCGCCAGCAGCCTGATTACTAACGAGAACACTGAAGCTTTCTTT; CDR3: CASSLITNENTEAFF
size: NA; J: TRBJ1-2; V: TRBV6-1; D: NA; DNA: TGTGCCAGCAGCGAGGGGGGTCTTGGCTACACCTTC; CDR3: CASSEGGLGYTF
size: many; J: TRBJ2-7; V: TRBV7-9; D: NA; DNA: TGTGCCAGCATTGGCGGGACGGGGGACGAGCAGTACTTC; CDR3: CASIGGTGDEQYF
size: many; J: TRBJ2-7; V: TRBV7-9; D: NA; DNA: TGTGCCAGCAGCCCCGCAGCAGGGGTTGGGTACGAGCAGTACTTC; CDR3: CASSPAAGVGYEQYF
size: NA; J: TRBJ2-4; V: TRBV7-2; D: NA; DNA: TGTGCCAGCAGCCCCACTGTGACAGCTAAAAACATTCAGTACTTC; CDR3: CASSPTVTAKNIQYF
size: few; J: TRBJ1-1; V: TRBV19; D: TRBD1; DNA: TGTGCCAGTAGCCCCGTACAGGGGACGACTGAAGCTTTCTTT; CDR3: CASSPVQGTTEAFF
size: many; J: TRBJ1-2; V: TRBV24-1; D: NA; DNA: TGTGCCACCAGTGCCATACAGGGAGACTACACCTTC; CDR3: CATSAIQGDYTF
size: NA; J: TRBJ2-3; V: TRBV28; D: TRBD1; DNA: TGTGCCATCCAAAGCCCGGGACAGGGAACAGATACGCAGTATTTT; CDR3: CAIQSPGQGTDTQYF
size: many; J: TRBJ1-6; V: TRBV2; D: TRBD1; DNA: TGTGCCAGCAGTGATTCGCGACAGGGGAATAATTCACCCCTCCACTTT; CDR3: CASSDSRQGNNSPLHF
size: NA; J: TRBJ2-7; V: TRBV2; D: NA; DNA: TGTGCCAGCAGTCCCGAACCCTACGAGCAGTACTTC; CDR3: CASSPEPYEQYF
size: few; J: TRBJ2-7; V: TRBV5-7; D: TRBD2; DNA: TGTGCCAGCAGCCCGGGACTAGCGGGGGGGGGGTCCTACGAGCAGTACTTC; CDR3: CASSPGLAGGGSYEQYF
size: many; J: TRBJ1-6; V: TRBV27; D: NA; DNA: TGTGCCAGCAGTTTAGGAGTGGCAGTTAATTCACCCCTCCACTTT; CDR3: CASSLGVAVNSPLHF
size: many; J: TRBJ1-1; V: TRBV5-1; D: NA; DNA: TGCGCCAGCAGCTTCAGGGTAGGTGGGGCTGAAGCTTTCTTT; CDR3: CASSFRVGGAEAFF
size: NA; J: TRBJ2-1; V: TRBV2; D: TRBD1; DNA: TGTGCCACCCAAGATTCCGGGACAGGGATAATCGGTGAGCAGTTCTTC; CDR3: CATQDSGTGIIGEQFF
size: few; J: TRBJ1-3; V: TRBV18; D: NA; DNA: TGTGCCAGCTCACCAGCAGTCTCTGGAAACACCATATATTTT; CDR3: CASSPAVSGNTIYF
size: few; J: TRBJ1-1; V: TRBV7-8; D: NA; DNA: TGTGCCAGCAGCTTACTTAGGGGGAGGACGAACACTGAAGCTTTCTTT; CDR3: CASSLLRGRTNTEAFF
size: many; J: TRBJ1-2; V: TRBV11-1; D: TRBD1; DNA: TGTGCCAGCAGCTCACAGGGGGCAAGTAACTATGGCTACACCTTC; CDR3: CASSSQGASNYGYTF
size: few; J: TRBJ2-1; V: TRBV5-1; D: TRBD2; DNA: TGCGCCAGCAGCTTGGATCCTAGCGGGAGGGCCAATGAGCAGTTCTTC; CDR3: CASSLDPSGRANEQFF
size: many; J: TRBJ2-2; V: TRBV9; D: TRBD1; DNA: TGTGCCAGCAGCGTAGCAGGGACAGGGGGTCACGGGGAGCTGTTTTTT; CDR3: CASSVAGTGGHGELFF
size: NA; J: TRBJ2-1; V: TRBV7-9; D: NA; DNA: TGTGCCAGCAGCGTCGAATGGGGGGCCTACAATGGGCAGTTCTTC; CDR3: CASSVEWGAYNGQFF
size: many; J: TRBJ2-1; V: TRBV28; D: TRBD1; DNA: TGTGCCAGCGACGCAGGGGGCCGGTTGAATGAGCAGTTCTTC; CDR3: CASDAGGRLNEQFF
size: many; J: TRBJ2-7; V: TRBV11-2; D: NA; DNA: TGTGCCAGCAGCTTATTGCGGGGCAGGACCTCCCCTGAGCAGTACTTC; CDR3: CASSLLRGRTSPEQYF
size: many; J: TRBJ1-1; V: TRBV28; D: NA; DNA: TGTGCCAGCAGTCCCGCAGAGCCTGAAGCTTTCTTT; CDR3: CASSPAEPEAFF
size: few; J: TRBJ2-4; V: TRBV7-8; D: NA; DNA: TGTGCCAGCAGCTTAGAACCCCCCCTCGCGTCGGAGAACATTCAGTACTTC; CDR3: CASSLEPPLASENIQYF
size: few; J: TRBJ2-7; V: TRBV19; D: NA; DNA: TGTGCCACCTCGGACAGCGGGATTCTGCCCTACGAGCAGTACTTC; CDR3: CATSDSGILPYEQYF
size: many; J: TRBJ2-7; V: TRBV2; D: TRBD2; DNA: TGTGCCAGCAGTCCAATAGCGGGAGGACCCTACGAGCAGTACTTC; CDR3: CASSPIAGGPYEQYF
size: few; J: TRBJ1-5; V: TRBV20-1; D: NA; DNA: TGCAGTGCTAGTGAGGGAAGCATTAATCAGCCCCAGCATTTT; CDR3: CSASEGSINQPQHF
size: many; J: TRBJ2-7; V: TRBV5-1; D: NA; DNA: TGCGCCAGCAGCTTGGCTTCGGACAGTCTCAACTACGAGCAGTACTTC; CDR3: CASSLASDSLNYEQYF
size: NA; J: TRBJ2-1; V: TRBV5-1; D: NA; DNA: TGCGCCAGCAGAACGGCGGAGGGTTTCTGGAATGAGCAGTTCTTC; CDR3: CASRTAEGFWNEQFF
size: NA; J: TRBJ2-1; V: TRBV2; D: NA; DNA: TGTGCCAGCAGCCTCGGCTTGGGAGTCAATGAGCAGTTCTTC; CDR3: CASSLGLGVNEQFF
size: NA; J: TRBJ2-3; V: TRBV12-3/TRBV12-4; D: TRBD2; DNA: TGTGCCAGCCTGTGGGAGCCTAGCGGGAGGATGGGCACAGATACGCAGTATTTT; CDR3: CASLWEPSGRMGTDTQYF